The text below deals with one TCR beta chain. The antigen is not known. Healthy bone marrow donors formed the donor group. The sample originates from a study of cytomegalovirus exposure and HLA in healthy donors. Study-level findings and limits: The authors judged a highly shared variant cluster likely a sequencing artifact. Earlier results showed most TCR beta V segments being productive about 90% or about 30% of the time.

CDR1 SQVTM and CDR2 ANQGSEA come from the germline V gene. The CDR3 runs to 12 residues. Trimming cost V 7 bases and J 4 bases, with 11 bases left between them. The PCR contained 60 Vbeta and 13 Jbeta primers. Here immunoSEQ multiplex PCR was the method, and the copy in TCRdb shows in-frame clones only, minus some. This table has 85,000 to 100,000 clones, about 82% appearing once. The sequenced material came from PBMCs. This chain links TRBV29-1 with TRBJ1-5; a possible D gene is TRBD1 (5 bases). The clonotype was recovered from a young man in good health and CMV-seronegative. CDR3 region: CSAGTNNQPQHF. CDR3 in DNA: TGCAGCGCCGGGACTAATAATCAGCCCCAGCATTTT.